The T cell receptor (beta chain) described here comes from a study of blood T cell repertoires in COVID-19. Study-level information: COVID-19 samples, acute and convalescent, were from the United States, Italy and Spain. In each case, the material was cDNA or gDNA derived from T cells, B-cell-depleted T cells, or PBMCs.

CDR1 MDHEN and CDR2 SYDVKM come from the germline V gene. The CDR3 contains 14 residues. The junction had 4 bases not matched to a gene; V was cut back by 1 base and J by 5 bases. In the authors' methods: How many nucleated cells were present was estimated from reference gene primer amplification. Measured with immunoSEQ multiplex PCR; TCRdb has only the in-frame clones, and not every one. That table supplies the V and J calls and clone size; D and trimming were determined from the DNA. The sample lists around 250,000 clones, roughly 85% seen once, with roughly 3.4% in the top ten. The sequence came from a woman aged 18 to 35 with acute or convalescent COVID-19. Sequenced material: peripheral blood. This chain links TRBV28 with TRBJ1-1, with 7 bases that match TRBD1. The CDR3 region is CASSLFRGRTEAFF. The CDR3 coding sequence is TGTGCCAGCAGTTTATTTAGGGGGCGGACTGAAGCTTTCTTT.